This T cell receptor (beta chain) was obtained from a study of T cell repertoires in urothelial bladder cancer. Overall study: The approximately twelve resected lesions were three cT0, three cTa, three cT1 and three cT2 or greater.

Produced via immunoSEQ multiplex PCR; TCRdb's table is partial and in-frame only. Altogether around 2,500 clones are present, 68% being singletons, with the ten largest covering roughly 14%. Germline V gene lookup returns CDR1 MNHNS and CDR2 SASEGT. The CDR3 totals 16 residues. Trimming cost V 4 bases and J 8 bases; bases outside gene matches: 11. Study-level points and caveats: Up to about 15% of carcinoma infiltrating lymphocytes belonged to one T-cell clone. Benign specimens held more T cells than urothelial carcinoma specimens. Benign specimens had a median approximately 13% infiltrating lymphocyte percentage.

With respect to this clone: Its antigen is currently unknown.

The chain uses TRBV6-1 and TRBJ1-2, with 12 bases that match TRBD1. This TCR was sampled from a human donor with a benign inflammatory bladder lesion. Material: bladder tissue. CDR3 loop: CASSVIRDRGLGGYTF. DNA for the CDR3: TGTGCCAGCAGTGTAATCCGGGACAGGGGGCTGGGGGGCTACACCTTC.